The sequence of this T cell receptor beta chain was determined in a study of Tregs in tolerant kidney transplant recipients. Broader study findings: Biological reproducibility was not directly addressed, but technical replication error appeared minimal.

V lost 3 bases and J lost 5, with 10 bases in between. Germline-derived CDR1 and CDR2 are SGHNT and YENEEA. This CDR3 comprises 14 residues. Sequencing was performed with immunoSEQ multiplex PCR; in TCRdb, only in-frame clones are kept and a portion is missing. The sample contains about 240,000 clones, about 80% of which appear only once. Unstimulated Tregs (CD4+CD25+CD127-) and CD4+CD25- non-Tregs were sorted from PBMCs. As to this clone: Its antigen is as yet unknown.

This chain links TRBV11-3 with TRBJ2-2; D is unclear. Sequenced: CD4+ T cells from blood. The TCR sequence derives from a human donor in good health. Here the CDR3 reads CASSLDPQTGELFF. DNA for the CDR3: TGTGCCAGCAGCTTGGACCCCCAGACCGGGGAGCTGTTTTTT.